The entry below gives a single T cell receptor (beta chain) sequence along with its context. The data stem from a study of molecular identifiers for immune sequencing clone quantification. This CDR3 is 15 amino acids long. Germline V gene data show CDR1 as SGHDT and CDR2 as YYEEEE. Trimming took 6 bases from V and 3 from J; bases not matched to a gene: 5. TCRdb itself ran the PCR reads through MiXCR, one entry per CDR3 protein. In the table there are about 98,000 distinct CDR3 sequences, 30% to 45% of which are singletons. Sequencing was done on a sample of naive CD8+ T cells from blood, with Jurkat cell RNA spiked in. Subset given: FACS-sorted CD8+CD4-CCR7+CD45RA+ naive T cells. The receptor comes from a human donor in good health. Some libraries in this study had Jurkat cell RNA spiked in. The chain carries TRBV5-6 and TRBJ2-1, with TRBD1 identical over 11 bases. CDR3 in amino acids: CASTPGQGVYNEQFF. CDR3 nucleotide sequence: TGTGCCAGCACCCCGGGACAGGGGGTCTACAATGAGCAGTTCTTC. Based on the CDR3 plus reference TRBV5-6 and TRBJ2-1, the full variable domain is DAGVTQSPTHLIKTRGQQVTLRCSPKSGHDTVSWYQQALGQGPQFIFQYYEEEERQRGNFPDRFSGHQFPNYSSELNVNALLLGDSALYLCASTPGQGVYNEQFFGPGTRLTVL.